This T cell receptor (beta chain) was documented in a study of Graves' ophthalmopathy and Graves' hyperthyroidism. Broader study findings: Most expanded thyroid clonotypes above 0.001 frequency also appeared in blood. A roughly 84% specificity and just under 90% sensitivity were achieved by a 13-signature model that separated ophthalmopathy from stable hyperthyroidism.

As concerns this clonotype: Its specificity is not known.

Moderately to severely active ophthalmopathy under 3 months, CAS at least 3, NOSPECS at least 4. For repertoire sequencing, the TCR beta CDR3 regions were amplified from RNA transcripts. The workflow started with a first-round RT-PCR run with HTBI primers and then moved on to a second-round multiplex PCR. MiXCR, applied by TCRdb to the multiplex PCR reads, yields one record per CDR3 protein. The sample carries around 600,000 distinct CDR3 sequences, under 50% recorded once. Specimen: peripheral blood. The TCR originated in an adult man with Graves' ophthalmopathy.

CDR3 protein: CASSVSGTGDNEKLFF. CDR3 bases: TGTGCCAGCAGCGTATCCGGGACAGGGGATAATGAAAAACTGTTTTTT. The chain combines TRBV7-9 with TRBJ1-4; 10 nucleotides match TRBD1. Per germline, CDR1 SEHNR and CDR2 FQNEAQ (reference sequence). The V gene end was trimmed by 5 bases and the J gene end by 4 bases; junction bases not matched to a gene: 7. This CDR3 is built from 16 residues.